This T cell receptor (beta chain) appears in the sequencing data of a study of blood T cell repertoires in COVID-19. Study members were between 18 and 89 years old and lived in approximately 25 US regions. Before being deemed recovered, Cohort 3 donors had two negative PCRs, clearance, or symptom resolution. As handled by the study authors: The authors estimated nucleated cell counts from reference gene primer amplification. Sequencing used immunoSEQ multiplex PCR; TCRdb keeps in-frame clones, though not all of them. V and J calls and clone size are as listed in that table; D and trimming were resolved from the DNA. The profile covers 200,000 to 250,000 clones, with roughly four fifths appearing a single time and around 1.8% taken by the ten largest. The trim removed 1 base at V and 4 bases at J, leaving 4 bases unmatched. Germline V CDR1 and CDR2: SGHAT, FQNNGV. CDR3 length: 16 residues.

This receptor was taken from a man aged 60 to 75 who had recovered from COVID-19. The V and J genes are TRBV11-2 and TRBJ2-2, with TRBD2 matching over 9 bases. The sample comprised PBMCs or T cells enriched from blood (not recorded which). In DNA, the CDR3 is TGTGCCAGCAGCTTAGTAGCGGGGGTTAGCACCGGGGAGCTGTTTTTT. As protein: CASSLVAGVSTGELFF.